This T cell receptor beta chain was sequenced in a study of Ad26.COV2.S vaccination and SARS-CoV-2 variants. This table comes from immunoSEQ multiplex PCR, and its TCRdb copy is limited to in-frame clones, with some not included. The sample records roughly 700,000 clones, around 90% being singletons. Germline CDR1 and CDR2: KGHSH and LQKENI. Trimming pared 4 bases from V and 6 bases from J, leaving 19 bases between. The CDR3 runs 15 residues. Specified treatment: 19 received Ad26.COV2.S at low or high dose, single or two shots; a few received placebo; per-sample allocation not given. Collection of samples fell on day 63 after the first vaccine or placebo injection.

The chain recombines TRBV18 with TRBJ2-7, with D possibly matching TRBD2 (6 bases). The origin of this receptor is a person aged 18-65 years who received the Ad26.COV2.S COVID-19 vaccine or a placebo. This sample comprised peripheral blood, obtained in a trial of Ad26.COV2.S vaccine versus placebo. CDR3 in amino acids: CASSQVSGAYAEQYF. DNA for the CDR3: TGTGCCAGCTCACAGGTGTCGGGAGCCTATGCCGAGCAGTACTTC.